Sequencing of this T cell receptor beta chain was carried out in a study of CD8 T cells in Susac syndrome. Sequencing of TCR beta was undertaken in CD8+ and CD4+ T cells derived from blood. Germline loops: CDR1 SGHTA, CDR2 FQGNSA. This CDR3 contains 16 residues. Trimming cost V 5 bases and J 1 base; bases outside gene matches: 8. A quantity of 0.5 to 1 ug RNA underwent reverse transcription using random hexamers. In TCRdb, the immunoSEQ multiplex PCR reads were re-called with MiXCR into one record per CDR3 protein. The table has around 200,000 distinct CDR3 sequences, roughly 94% seen once; the top ten hold 0.099%.

The clonotype originates from a human donor with Susac syndrome. Source material: CD4+ T cells from PBMCs. The rearrangement uses TRBV7-2 and TRBJ2-4; TRBD1 matches at 7 bases. CDR3 protein: CASSISGGEAKNIQYF. In DNA, the CDR3 is TGTGCCAGCAGCATCTCAGGGGGAGAGGCCAAAAACATTCAGTACTTC.